This TCR beta chain was obtained from a study of blood T cells in healthy people across ages. A J-beta primer mix and a sample-barcoded 5' primer were used in a second PCR of about 7 to 12 cycles. The authors tagged each cDNA molecule using a template-switch adaptor with 12 random nucleotides. Any given sample supplied a minimum of 3 million CDR3-containing paired-end reads. Each CDR3 protein gets one entry after TCRdb re-called the 5' RACE reads with MiXCR. The sample lists roughly 640,000 distinct CDR3 sequences; around 31% were seen once. Germline V lookup: CDR1 SGHTA, CDR2 FQGNSA. This CDR3 has 16 residues. V gave up 3 bases and J gave up 5 bases, with 14 bases separating them. The table lists this clonotype with many counts. What it binds is not known. Study results and limitations: Changes in expanded clonotypes were possibly confounded, as the CMV status of donors was unknown. While age rose, TCR beta diversity per million T cells dropped in a roughly linear way.

Specimen: blood. The chain couples TRBV7-2 to TRBJ1-6; weak D call: TRBD1 (5 bases). The TCR sequence derives from a woman over 75 in good health. This chain's CDR3 is CASSFGKRGHNSPLHF. The CDR3 DNA sequence: TGTGCCAGCAGCTTCGGAAAAAGGGGACATAATTCACCCCTCCACTTT.